The sequence of this T cell receptor (beta chain) was determined in a study of blood T cell repertoires in COVID-19. Patients at the Seattle site were enrolled during active infection and followed longitudinally. V was pared by 7 bases and J by 4 bases, with 5 bases of the junction left unmatched. The length of the CDR3 is 14 residues. Germline V lookup: CDR1 SEHNR, CDR2 FQNEAQ (reference sequence). Authors' data handling: Estimated nucleated cell counts came from reference gene primer amplification. Data came from immunoSEQ multiplex PCR; TCRdb stores just in-frame clones and leaves some out. Clonal size and the V and J genes are those of that table, whereas D and trimming came from the DNA. The data hold approximately 280,000 clones, with 84% observed a single time.

The receptor's source is a human donor with COVID-19, enrolled during active disease. The donor label of this sample is uncertain. The chain employs TRBV7-9 and TRBJ2-1; 9 nucleotides align to TRBD2. Sequencing was carried out using peripheral blood. The CDR3 sequence: CASTLTSGYNEQFF. In nucleotides, the CDR3 is TGTGCCAGCACCCTGACTAGCGGTTACAATGAGCAGTTCTTC.